The 14 T cell receptor beta chains presented below share a single source sample, sequenced in a study of shared clonotypes between healthy human individuals. The repertoire was sequenced with immunoSEQ multiplex PCR; TCRdb's copy has only in-frame clones and lacks some. The table shows a few million clones, with 92% occurring only once. The sample was naive CD4+ T cells from PBMCs. The subset here: CD45RA+ positively selected. The receptors were sampled from a young man in good health. Some clones in this sample may be carry-over from other donors' samples.

The J gene is TRBJ1-2, the V gene TRBV7-9; 8 bases match TRBD1. Germline assignment: CDR1 SEHNR and CDR2 FQNEAQ (reference sequence). The CDR3 sequence is 15 residues long. After removal of 5 bases from V and 0 bases from J, the junction contained 5 bases not matched to a gene. Here the CDR3 reads CASSTGQGPNYGYTF. The CDR3 DNA reads TGTGCCAGCAGCACCGGACAGGGACCTAACTATGGCTACACCTTC.

J is TRBJ2-7 and V is TRBV7-8; 10 bases align to TRBD1. This CDR3 contains 15 residues. V dropped 2 bases and J dropped 4; count of bases not matched to a gene: 5. Germline assignment: CDR1 SGHVS and CDR2 FQNEAQ. The DNA of the CDR3 is TGTGCCAGCAGCTTAAGACGGACAGGGGGATACGAGCAGTACTTC. Amino acids: CASSLRRTGGYEQYF.

V gene TRBV5-4 combines with J gene TRBJ2-2; D perhaps matches TRBD2 (8 bases). Trimming removed 0 bases from V and 3 bases from J, with 12 bases in between. The CDR3 is 16 amino acids. Germline CDR1 SGHNT, CDR2 YYREEE (reference sequence). CDR3 nucleotide sequence: TGTGCCAGCAGCTTGGACGGGAGGGGGCACACCGGGGAGCTGTTTTTT. This encodes CASSLDGRGHTGELFF.

A note on this clone: In the same sample, other DNA sequences code for this CDR3. V is TRBV4-1 and J is TRBJ2-6, with 10 bases that match TRBD1. With V trimmed by 1 base and J by 7 bases, 4 bases remained unmatched. The germline CDR1 and CDR2 sequences are MGHRA and YSYEKL. The CDR3 contains 16 residues. Here the CDR3 reads CASSQGQGAGANVLTF. The CDR3 nucleotides are TGCGCCAGCAGCCAAGGACAGGGGGCGGGAGCCAACGTCCTGACTTTC.

The rearrangement joins TRBV5-3 to TRBJ2-2, with 8 bases fitting TRBD2. TRBV5-3 is marked as an open reading frame, function uncertain. The junction had 16 bases not matched to a gene; V was cut back by 4 bases and J by 5 bases. The CDR3 length is 18 residues. The CDR3 loop reads CARSMASSGGPGTGELFF. The DNA of the CDR3 is TGTGCCAGAAGCATGGCGTCATCGGGAGGGCCGGGGACCGGGGAGCTGTTTTTT.

This chain uses TRBV7-9 with TRBJ1-1, with D possibly being TRBD1 (5 bases). This CDR3 is built from 15 residues. Germline-derived CDR1 and CDR2 are SEHNR and FQNEAQ (reference sequence). V lost 5 bases and J lost 3, with 16 bases in between. The CDR3 region has the DNA TGTGCCAGCAGCCTCAGGGACCTGGGAGACACTGAAGCTTTCTTT. Translation: CASSLRDLGDTEAFF.

V usage is TRBV6-5 and J usage is TRBJ1-6; D may be TRBD1 (6 bases). Per germline, CDR1 MNHEY and CDR2 SVGAGI. V was shortened by 4 bases and J by 9 bases, with 16 bases between the two germline ends. The CDR3 consists of 15 residues. CDR3 bases: TGTGCCAGCAGTTCCCAACAGGGAATGGGTTCACCCCTCCACTTT. It codes for CASSSQQGMGSPLHF.

DNA of the CDR3: TGTGCCAGCAGCCGGGGCAGGGGGCGGGACACTGAAGCTTTCTTT. Its protein is CASSRGRGRDTEAFF. The J gene is TRBJ1-1, the V gene TRBV7-2; TRBD1 matches at 8 bases. The CDR3 loop spans 15 amino acids. With V trimmed by 5 bases and J by 3 bases, 8 bases remained unmatched. Germline V CDR1 and CDR2: SGHTA, FQGNSA.

The chain is built from TRBV19 and TRBJ2-7, with D unclear. The CDR3 covers 13 residues. Germline assignment: CDR1 LNHDA and CDR2 SQIVND (reference sequence). Trimming left V 5 bases short and J 0 bases short, with 8 bases between. Here the CDR3 DNA reads TGTGCCAGTAGTGCAGGCAACTCCTACGAGCAGTACTTC. It encodes CASSAGNSYEQYF.

As to this clone: Other DNA sequences in this sample translate to the same CDR3. The chain employs TRBV5-1 and TRBJ1-3, with D uncertain. The germline V gene encodes CDR1 SGHRS and CDR2 YFSETQ. This CDR3 has 14 amino acids. Trimming stripped 0 bases from V and 1 base from J, with 5 bases between. In DNA, the CDR3 is TGCGCCAGCAGCTTGGTGGCGTCTGGAAACACCATATATTTT. Translated, it gives CASSLVASGNTIYF.

The chain is built from TRBV15 and TRBJ1-4, with D perhaps matching TRBD1 (6 bases). This CDR3 region has 15 residues. Germline V gene lookup returns CDR1 LNHNV and CDR2 YYDKDF (reference sequence). V was cut by 3 bases and J by 10 bases, with 18 bases left in between. CDR3 amino acids: CATSSRGAAYGKLFF. CDR3 DNA sequence: TGTGCCACCAGCAGTCGGGGGGCAGCCTATGGAAAACTGTTTTTT.

The chain couples TRBV7-9 to TRBJ2-7; 7 bases match TRBD1. CDR1 is SEHNR, CDR2 FQNEAQ, per germline (reference sequence). The CDR3 length is 16 residues. The trim removed 2 bases at V and 1 base at J, leaving 8 bases unmatched. CDR3 residues: CASSLSSPRGSYEQYF. The CDR3 DNA reads TGTGCCAGCAGCTTATCTTCCCCCAGGGGGTCCTACGAGCAGTACTTC.

This chain uses TRBV29-1 with TRBJ2-4; unclear D gene. V lost 5 bases, J lost 1 base, and 12 bases lay in between. The CDR3 spans 14 residues. Germline V gene data show CDR1 as SQVTM and CDR2 as ANQGSEA. Here the CDR3 DNA reads TGCAGCGTTAAGGGCAAGTTGGCCAAAAACATTCAGTACTTC. This translates into CSVKGKLAKNIQYF. The full variable domain, completed using reference TRBV29-1 and TRBJ2-4, is SAVISQKPSRDICQRGTSLTIQCQVDSQVTMMFWYRQQPGQSLTLIATANQGSEATYESGFVIDKFPISRPNLTFSTLTVSNMSPEDSSIYLCSVKGKLAKNIQYFGAGTRLSVL.

The chain couples TRBV9 to TRBJ2-3; D possibly uses TRBD1 or TRBD2 (8 bases each). Germline CDR1 is SGDLS and CDR2 is YYNGEE. Trimming shortened V by 4 bases and J by 6 bases, and 18 bases separated the two germline ends. There are 15 residues in the CDR3. The DNA of the CDR3 is TGTGCCAGCAGCCGGGGGGGACAGGATCGGGATACGCAGTATTTT. It codes for CASSRGGQDRDTQYF.